This T cell receptor beta chain is drawn from a study of EBV T-cell therapy then PD-1 blockade in nasopharyngeal carcinoma. Germline V gives CDR1 SGHDT, CDR2 YYEEEE. The CDR3 consists of 16 residues. V lost 2 bases to trimming and J lost 0 bases, with 14 bases between them. Treatment defined: AdE1-LMPpoly-expanded autologous EBV-specific T-cell therapy followed by anti-PD-1 nivolumab. Points on this clone: Antigen: not known.

The repertoire was sequenced with immunoSEQ multiplex PCR; TCRdb's copy has only in-frame clones and lacks some. The sample holds about 22,000 clones, 82% seen once. Sequencing was performed on CD8+ T cells from blood, taken at day -245 from a patient whose treatment included autologous EBV-specific T cells and nivolumab. The rearrangement uses TRBV5-6 and TRBJ1-1; tentatively, D is TRBD1 (5 bases). The clonotype comes from a man between 35 and 55 years old with nasopharyngeal carcinoma. The CDR3 DNA is TGTGCCAGCAGCTTTGGGCAGGGCGATATGAACACTGAAGCTTTCTTT. This encodes CASSFGQGDMNTEAFF.